These 7 T cell receptor beta chains originate from one sample sequenced in a study of OX40 agonist ivuxolimab in advanced cancers. Sequencing was performed with immunoSEQ multiplex PCR; in TCRdb, only in-frame clones are kept and a portion is missing. The data hold 120,000 or so clones, with about 92% observed a single time. The material sequenced was CD4+ or CD8+ T cells sorted from blood, taken in a trial of the OX40 agonist ivuxolimab. The receptors come from an adult with an advanced solid tumor such as melanoma, head and neck, liver or kidney cancer.

This rearrangement joins TRBV19 to TRBJ2-2; D is ambiguous. This CDR3 has 11 amino acids. Trimming took off 8 bases at V and 5 bases at J, with 6 bases between the two ends. Germline V lookup: CDR1 LNHDA, CDR2 SQIVND (reference sequence). As DNA, the CDR3 is TGTGCCAGTGGACGTACCGGGGAGCTGTTTTTT. Translated, it gives CASGRTGELFF.

The chain carries TRBV30 and TRBJ1-1, with D hard to call. CDR1 is GTSNPN, CDR2 SVGIG, per germline (reference sequence). V was trimmed by 5 bases and J by 3 bases, leaving 4 bases between them. This CDR3 comprises 10 residues. CDR3 amino acids: CAWLHTEAFF. DNA of the CDR3: TGTGCCTGGTTACACACTGAAGCTTTCTTT.

V and J are TRBV7-3 and TRBJ2-3, with D uncertain. CDR3 length: 13 amino acids. CDR1 is SGHTA, CDR2 FQGTGA, per germline. Deletions cut 4 bases from V and 1 base from J, with 6 bases between. The CDR3 coding sequence is TGTGCCAGCAGCTCCCTTGGCACAGATACGCAGTATTTT. This sequence encodes CASSSLGTDTQYF.

This clone was found once. This chain links TRBV7-3 with TRBJ2-1, with D perhaps given as TRBD1 or TRBD2 (6 bases each). The germline V gene has CDR1 SGHTA and CDR2 FQGTGA. There are 13 residues in the CDR3. Trimming took 5 bases from V and 9 from J, leaving 14 bases between them. The CDR3 loop is CASSPPGAGEQFF. The CDR3 DNA sequence: TGTGCCAGCAGCCCCCCGGGGGCAGGTGAGCAGTTCTTC.

The chain joins TRBV11-2 to TRBJ1-3, with 9 nucleotides matching TRBD1. CDR3 length equals 15 residues. Germline-derived CDR1 and CDR2 are SGHAT and FQNNGV. Unmatched junction bases numbered 7, after V lost 4 bases and J lost 6 bases. CDR3 amino acids: CASSSSDRGVNTIYF. CDR3 in DNA: TGTGCCAGCAGCTCCTCGGACAGGGGAGTAAACACCATATATTTT.

The V call is TRBV28, the J call TRBJ2-1, with a weak D call TRBD2 (8 bases). Trimming stripped 6 bases from V and 4 bases from J, with 22 bases between. The CDR3 extends over 17 amino acids. The germline CDR1 and CDR2 sequences are MDHEN and SYDVKM. CDR3 amino acids: CASSSPTGRGAYNEQFF. As DNA, the CDR3 is TGTGCCAGCAGCTCCCCGACAGGGCGGGGGGCTTACAATGAGCAGTTCTTC.

The chain employs TRBV2 and TRBJ2-7, with 10 positions matching TRBD2. This CDR3 has 14 amino acids. Germline V gene lookup returns CDR1 SNHLY and CDR2 FYNNEI. Trimming at V came to 7 bases and at J to 3 bases, leaving 6 bases not matched to a gene. The CDR3 region has the DNA TGTGCCAGCACTGTAGCGGGAGGAGGCTACGAGCAGTACTTC. Translating it yields CASTVAGGGYEQYF.